This T cell receptor (beta chain) is from a study of response to subunit inactivated influenza vaccine. V lost 0 bases and J 0 bases, leaving 15 bases between the germline ends. The CDR3 is 18 residues long. From germline, CDR1 is LNHNV and CDR2 YYDKDF (reference sequence). This clonotype was detected many times. As yet, its antigen is unknown. TCRdb called the RT-PCR reads again in MiXCR, with one record for every CDR3 protein. Among 450,000 to 600,000 distinct CDR3 sequences listed, approximately 7.2% were seen once. Study-wide results and limits: After each seasonal influenza vaccination, few new T cells are recruited, the authors suggested.

The sequence was collected from a man aged 50 to 75 who received an inactivated influenza vaccine. The specimen was PBMCs from blood, collected less than 25 months after vaccination. The chain has TRBV15 and TRBJ1-3; D unclear. The CDR3 spells CATSRDRLSGASGNTIYF. Written as DNA, the CDR3 is TGTGCCACCAGCAGAGATCGGCTATCCGGTGCCTCTGGAAACACCATATATTTT. Full variable domain (rest looked up from reference TRBV15 and TRBJ1-3): DAMVIQNPRYQVTQFGKPVTLSCSQTLNHNVMYWYQQKSSQAPKLLFHYYDKDFNNEADTPDNFQSRRPNTSFCFLDIRSPGLGDTAMYLCATSRDRLSGASGNTIYFGEGSWLTVV.